Listed here is a single TCR beta chain. These data belong to a study of blood T cell repertoires in COVID-19. Original processing notes: Using reference gene primer amplification, nucleated cell counts were estimated. Libraries were prepared by immunoSEQ multiplex PCR; TCRdb keeps only in-frame clonotypes and omits some of them. V and J calls plus clone size are reproduced from that table; the DNA served to infer D and trimming. Of roughly 300,000 clones in the sample, about four fifths were seen once. This CDR3 has 13 amino acids. The trim removed 6 bases at V and 6 bases at J, leaving 4 bases unmatched. Germline CDR1 is MNHEY and CDR2 is SMNVEV (reference sequence).

This TCR came from a woman between 45 and 60 years old who had recovered from COVID-19. Sequences were obtained from peripheral blood. The chain links TRBV27 to TRBJ1-2, with TRBD1 matching 10 bases. Written as DNA, the CDR3 is TGTGCCAGCAGCCGGGACAGGGGCGATGGCTACACCTTC. Protein: CASSRDRGDGYTF.